A single sample is the source of the 21 T cell receptor beta chains below, sequenced in a study of blood T cell repertoires in COVID-19. Only in-frame clones appear in the TCRdb table, and some are missing; sequencing was by immunoSEQ multiplex PCR. The table has about 190,000 clones, less than 90% seen once. The sample taken for sequencing was peripheral blood. The source of these receptors is a man between 65 and 85 years old with active or convalescent COVID-19.

The chain employs TRBV18 and TRBJ1-1, with D unclear. V lost 2 bases and J 4 bases, leaving 11 bases between the germline ends. This CDR3 is 14 amino acids long. The germline gives CDR1 KGHSH, CDR2 LQKENI. Here the CDR3 reads CASSPVGGVTEAFF. The CDR3 coding sequence is TGTGCCAGCTCACCAGTCGGCGGGGTCACTGAAGCTTTCTTT.

The table lists this clone with a few counts. CDR3 DNA sequence: TGTGCCACCAGCAGAGATGCAAGACTAGATCGCAAGTTTACGCAGTATTTT. As protein: CATSRDARLDRKFTQYF. This chain uses TRBV15 with TRBJ2-3; maybe TRBD2 (6 bases). V was trimmed by 0 bases and J by 8 bases, leaving 21 bases between them. The germline gives CDR1 LNHNV, CDR2 YYDKDF (reference sequence). CDR3 length: 17 amino acids.

The V call is TRBV6-6, the J call TRBJ2-5, with TRBD2 as a possible D gene (6 bases). Germline V lookup: CDR1 MNHNY, CDR2 SVGAGI (reference sequence). V was shortened by 2 bases and J by 4 bases, with 11 bases between the two germline ends. The CDR3 contains 14 residues. The CDR3 DNA is TGTGCCAGCAGTTACCCCGAGGAGGGAGAGACCCAGTACTTC. It is translated as CASSYPEEGETQYF.

V usage is TRBV5-1 and J usage is TRBJ2-3; tentatively, D is TRBD2 (6 bases). Germline CDR1 and CDR2: SGHRS and YFSETQ. Trimming shortened V by 4 bases and J by 5 bases, and 11 bases separated the two germline ends. The CDR3 length is 13 residues. CDR3 DNA sequence: TGCGCCAGCAGCCCACTAGCCAGAGATACGCAGTATTTT. This codes for CASSPLARDTQYF.

The chain combines TRBV28 with TRBJ2-7; 8 bases map to TRBD2. Germline lookup yields CDR1 MDHEN and CDR2 SYDVKM. There are 13 residues in the CDR3. V was clipped by 10 bases and J by 5 bases; unmatched bases: 10. This chain's CDR3 is CAIYRAGGDEQYF. In DNA, the CDR3 is TGTGCCATCTATAGGGCGGGAGGAGACGAGCAGTACTTC.

V gene TRBV5-6 combines with J gene TRBJ2-6; D perhaps matches TRBD1 (6 bases). The germline CDR1 and CDR2 sequences are SGHDT and YYEEEE. CDR3 length equals 17 residues. Trimming shortened V by 4 bases and J by 2 bases, and 16 bases separated the two germline ends. The DNA of the CDR3 is TGTGCCAGCAGCATATGGCAGGGGCTGACTGGGGCCAACGTCCTGACTTTC. It is translated as CASSIWQGLTGANVLTF.

The sample holds one count of this clone. This sequence joins TRBV21-1 and TRBJ2-3; the D call of TRBD2 is as the table states it, not checked on the DNA. TRBV21-1 is given as a pseudogene. CDR3 size: 15 residues. The CDR3 sequence: CASSKVTGVTDTQYF. The CDR3 nucleotides are TGTGCCAGCAGCAAAGTTACGGGAGTAACAGATACGCAGTATTTT.

The chain recombines TRBV3-1 (or the pseudogene TRBV3-2) with TRBJ2-7, with D uncertain. The V and J ends lost 1 base and 3 bases respectively, with 4 bases between them. Germline-derived CDR1 and CDR2 are LGHDT and YNNKEL (reference sequence). The CDR3 has 12 residues. This chain's CDR3 is CASSQAHYEQYF. Written as DNA, the CDR3 is TGTGCCAGCAGCCAAGCCCACTACGAGCAGTACTTC.

The chain has TRBV6-2 or TRBV6-3 and TRBJ1-2, with D possibly matching TRBD1 (6 bases). Deletions cut 5 bases from V and 4 bases from J, with 8 bases between. The CDR3 consists of 12 residues. Germline loops: CDR1 MNHEY, CDR2 SVGEGT. CDR3 in amino acids: CASSGQPYGYTF. The CDR3 coding sequence is TGTGCCAGCAGTGGACAGCCCTATGGCTACACCTTC.

This clone came up once. The CDR3 bases are TGTGCCAGCAGCCCCAGGGGGTTGAGGCAGGGGGAGACCCAGTACTTC. Its translation is CASSPRGLRQGETQYF. The V gene is TRBV7-9, the J gene TRBJ2-5; 7 positions match TRBD1. Looked up from germline, CDR1 is SEHNR and CDR2 is FQNEAQ (reference sequence). CDR3 length: 16 residues. V dropped 5 bases and J dropped 5; count of bases not matched to a gene: 14.

The CDR3 sequence is CASSSRRTTGGTDTQYF. CDR3 nucleotide sequence: TGCGCCAGCAGCTCACGGCGGACGACAGGGGGTACAGATACGCAGTATTTT. The genes are TRBV5-1 and TRBJ2-3, with 9 bases lining up with TRBD1. Germline CDR1 SGHRS, CDR2 YFSETQ. V trimming: 3 bases; J trimming: 3 bases; junction bases outside the gene matches: 11. The CDR3 has 17 amino acids.

The rearrangement joins TRBV4-1 to TRBJ2-2, with D maybe TRBD1 (6 bases). CDR3 length: 18 amino acids. Germline-derived CDR1 and CDR2 are MGHRA and YSYEKL. The V end was cut by 0 bases, the J end by 5 bases, with 19 bases between. The CDR3 is CASSQEYGRAQGTGELFF. The DNA of the CDR3 is TGCGCCAGCAGCCAAGAATACGGCAGGGCTCAGGGGACCGGGGAGCTGTTTTTT.

This rearrangement joins TRBV28 to TRBJ1-2; a weak D match, TRBD1 (5 bases). CDR3 length: 14 amino acids. Germline V gene sequence: CDR1 MDHEN, CDR2 SYDVKM. V lost 1 base and J 6 bases, leaving 12 bases between the germline ends. CDR3 sequence (DNA): TGTGCCAGCAGTTTATTCCAGGGAAAAGATGGCTACACCTTC. Translated, it gives CASSLFQGKDGYTF.

The chain links TRBV9 to TRBJ2-7, with 9 positions matching TRBD2. The CDR3 is made up of 16 amino acids. V was pared by 3 bases and J by 6 bases, with 13 bases of the junction left unmatched. Germline values: CDR1 SGDLS, CDR2 YYNGEE. The DNA of the CDR3 is TGTGCCAGCAGCGCCACCCACAGCGGGGGGCGGTCCGAGCAGTACTTC. Translation: CASSATHSGGRSEQYF.

Ten or more counts support this clone. The rearrangement joins TRBV12-2 to TRBJ2-3; TRBD1 is the table's D call, not checked against the DNA. TRBV12-2 is a listed pseudogene. The CDR3 consists of 14 residues. The CDR3 region is CASPGTGEADTQYF. The CDR3 region has the DNA TGTGCATCGCCCGGGACAGGGGAAGCAGATACGCAGTATTTT.

This sequence joins TRBV16 and TRBJ1-4, with unresolved D. The CDR3 runs 15 residues. The germline gives CDR1 KGHSY, CDR2 FQNENV. V dropped 6 bases and J dropped 7 bases, with 18 bases sitting between them. CDR3 sequence (DNA): TGTGCCAGCAGTCGCCCCGGGAATGCGATTGAAAAACTGTTTTTT. It specifies CASSRPGNAIEKLFF.

The chain links TRBV18 to TRBJ2-7, with TRBD1 matching 11 bases. CDR1 is KGHSH and CDR2 is LQKENI in the germline V gene. The J segment lost 3 bases and the V segment lost 6 bases, leaving 7 bases of the junction unmatched. CDR3 length equals 15 residues. The CDR3 DNA follows: TGTGCCAGCTCCGCGGGACAGGGGGGCGGCTACGAGCAGTACTTC. Translating gives CASSAGQGGGYEQYF.

This chain uses TRBV7-2 with TRBJ2-3, with D unclear. CDR3 length equals 15 residues. V was shortened by 1 base and J by 1 base, with 9 bases between the two germline ends. Germline V gene data show CDR1 as SGHTA and CDR2 as FQGNSA. The CDR3 protein is CASSLGYWRTDTQYF. The DNA of the CDR3 is TGTGCCAGCAGCTTAGGTTATTGGCGCACAGATACGCAGTATTTT.

This clone was counted once. The chain has TRBV29-1 and TRBJ2-7; TRBD2 is a possible D gene (5 bases). The germline V gene encodes CDR1 SQVTM and CDR2 ANQGSEA. Between the trimmed V and J ends, which lost 4 bases and 4 bases, there was a span of 14 bases. This CDR3 spans 13 amino acids. The CDR3 nucleotides are TGCAGCGTTGGAGTCGGAGGAGTATACGAGCAGTACTTC. It encodes CSVGVGGVYEQYF.

In regard to this clone: The junction and the germline gene differ at one end; a read error may be behind it. This chain joins TRBV6-2 or TRBV6-3 and TRBJ1-1, with D possibly TRBD1 on 5 matching bases. The CDR3 extends over 12 amino acids. The germline CDR1 and CDR2 sequences are MNHEY and SVGEGT. CDR3 protein: CASSEPQAKPEF. CDR3 bases: TGTGCCAGCAGTGAGCCACAGGCCAAACCTGAATTT.

The gene calls are TRBV14 and TRBJ2-3, with D possibly being TRBD1 (6 bases). The germline V and J ends were trimmed by 3 bases and 2 bases, with 15 bases remaining between them. Germline CDR1 SGHDN, CDR2 FVKESK. This CDR3 comprises 16 residues. DNA of the CDR3: TGTGCCAGCAGCCACTTTTCCGGGACAAACACAGATACGCAGTATTTT. Its translation: CASSHFSGTNTDTQYF.